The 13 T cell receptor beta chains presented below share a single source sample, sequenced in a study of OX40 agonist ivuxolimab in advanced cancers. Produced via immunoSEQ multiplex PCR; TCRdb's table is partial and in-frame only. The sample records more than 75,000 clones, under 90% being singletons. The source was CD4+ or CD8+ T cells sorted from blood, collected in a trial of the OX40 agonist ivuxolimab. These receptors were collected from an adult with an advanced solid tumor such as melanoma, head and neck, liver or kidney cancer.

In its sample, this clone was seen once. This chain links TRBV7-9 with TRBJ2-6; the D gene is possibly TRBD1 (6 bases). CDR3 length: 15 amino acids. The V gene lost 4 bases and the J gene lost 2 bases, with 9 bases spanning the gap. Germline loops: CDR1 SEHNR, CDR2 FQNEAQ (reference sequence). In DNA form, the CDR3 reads TGTGCCAGCAGCTCCAAGGGGGCTGGGGCCAACGTCCTGACTTTC. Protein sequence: CASSSKGAGANVLTF. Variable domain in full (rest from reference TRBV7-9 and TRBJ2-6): DTGVSQNPRHKITKRGQNVTFRCDPISEHNRLYWYRQTLGQGPEFLTYFQNEAQLEKSRLLSDRFSAERPKGSFSTLEIQRTEQGDSAMYLCASSSKGAGANVLTFGAGSRLTVL.

In DNA form, the CDR3 reads TGCGCCAGCAGCCAAGACCCTTCCGGGGACCCCCGGGATGAGCAGTTCTTC. This sequence encodes CASSQDPSGDPRDEQFF. The chain carries TRBV4-1 and TRBJ2-1; D assignment may be TRBD1 or TRBD2 (5 bases each). Trimming removed 0 bases at V and 8 bases at J, with 20 bases between. Germline-derived CDR1 and CDR2 are MGHRA and YSYEKL. The CDR3 runs to 17 residues.

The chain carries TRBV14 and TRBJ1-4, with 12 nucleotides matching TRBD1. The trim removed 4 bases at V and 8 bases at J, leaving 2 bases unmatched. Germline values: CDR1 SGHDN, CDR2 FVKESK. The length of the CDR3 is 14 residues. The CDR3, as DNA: TGTGCCAGCAGCCTCGGGACAGGGGGCGAAAAACTGTTTTTT. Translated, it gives CASSLGTGGEKLFF.

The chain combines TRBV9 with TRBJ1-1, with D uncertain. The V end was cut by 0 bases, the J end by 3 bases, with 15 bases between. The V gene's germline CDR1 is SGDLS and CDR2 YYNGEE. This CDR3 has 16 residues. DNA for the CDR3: TGTGCCAGCAGCGTAGCTACGGGCCCCTTGGACACTGAAGCTTTCTTT. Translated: CASSVATGPLDTEAFF.

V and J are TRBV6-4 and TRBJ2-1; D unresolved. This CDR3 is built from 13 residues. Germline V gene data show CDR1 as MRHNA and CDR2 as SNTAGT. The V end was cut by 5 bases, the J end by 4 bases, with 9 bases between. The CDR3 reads CASSPAPYNEQFF. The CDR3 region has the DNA TGTGCCAGCAGTCCCGCCCCGTACAATGAGCAGTTCTTC.

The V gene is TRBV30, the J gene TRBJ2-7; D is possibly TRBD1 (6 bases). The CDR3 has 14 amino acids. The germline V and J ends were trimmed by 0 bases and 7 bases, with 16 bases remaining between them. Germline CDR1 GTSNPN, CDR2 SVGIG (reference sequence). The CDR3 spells CAWSVTDWGLEQYF. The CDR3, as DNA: TGTGCCTGGAGTGTAACGGACTGGGGGCTGGAGCAGTACTTC.

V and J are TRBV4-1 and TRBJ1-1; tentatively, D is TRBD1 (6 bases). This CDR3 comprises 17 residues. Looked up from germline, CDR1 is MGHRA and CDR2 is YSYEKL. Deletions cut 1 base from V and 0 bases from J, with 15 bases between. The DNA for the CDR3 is TGCGCCAGCAGCCAAGTTGTAGGGGGGCCAATGAACACTGAAGCTTTCTTT. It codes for CASSQVVGGPMNTEAFF.

CDR3 nucleotides: TGTGCCAGCAGCACAGACGGGGGAGATCAAGAGACCCAGTACTTC. It encodes CASSTDGGDQETQYF. The J gene is TRBJ2-5, the V gene TRBV9, with a weak D call TRBD2 (6 bases). CDR1 is SGDLS and CDR2 is YYNGEE in the germline V gene. This CDR3 spans 15 amino acids. With 4 bases removed from V and 2 bases from J, the gap between germline ends came to 15 bases.

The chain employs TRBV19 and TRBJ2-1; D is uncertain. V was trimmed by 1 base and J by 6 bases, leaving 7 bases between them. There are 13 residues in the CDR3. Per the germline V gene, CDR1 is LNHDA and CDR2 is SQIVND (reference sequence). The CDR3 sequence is CASSIVVPNEQFF. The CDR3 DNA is TGTGCCAGTAGTATAGTAGTCCCCAATGAGCAGTTCTTC.

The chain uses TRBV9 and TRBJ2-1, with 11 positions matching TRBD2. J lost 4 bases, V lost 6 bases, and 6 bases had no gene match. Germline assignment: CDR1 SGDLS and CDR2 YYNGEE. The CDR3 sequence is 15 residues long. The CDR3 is CASTLAGGPYNEQFF. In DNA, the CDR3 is TGTGCCAGCACCCTAGCGGGGGGCCCGTACAATGAGCAGTTCTTC. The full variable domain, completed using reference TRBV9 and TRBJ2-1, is DSGVTQTPKHLITATGQRVTLRCSPRSGDLSVYWYQQSLDQGLQFLIQYYNGEERAKGNILERFSAQQFPDLHSELNLSSLELGDSALYFCASTLAGGPYNEQFFGPGTRLTVL.

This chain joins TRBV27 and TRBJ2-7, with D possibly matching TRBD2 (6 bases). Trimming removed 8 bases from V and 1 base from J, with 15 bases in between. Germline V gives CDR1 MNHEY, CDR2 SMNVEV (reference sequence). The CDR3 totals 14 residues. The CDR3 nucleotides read TGTGCCAGCTCGACGCACGGGGGTTCCTACGAGCAGTACTTC. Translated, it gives CASSTHGGSYEQYF.

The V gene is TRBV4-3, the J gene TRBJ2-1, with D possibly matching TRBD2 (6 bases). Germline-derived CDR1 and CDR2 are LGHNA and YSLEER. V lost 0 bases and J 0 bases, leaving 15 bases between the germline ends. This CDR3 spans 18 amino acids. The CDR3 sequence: CASSQDLGLPSSYNEQFF. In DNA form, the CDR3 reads TGCGCCAGCAGCCAAGACTTGGGACTTCCTAGCTCCTACAATGAGCAGTTCTTC.

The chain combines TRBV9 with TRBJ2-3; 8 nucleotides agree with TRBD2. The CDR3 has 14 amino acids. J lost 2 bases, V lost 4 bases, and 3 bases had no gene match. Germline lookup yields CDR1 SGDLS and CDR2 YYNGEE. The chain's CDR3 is CASSFGLATDTQYF. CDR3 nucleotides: TGTGCCAGCAGCTTTGGACTAGCCACAGATACGCAGTATTTT.